These 27 T cell receptor beta chains were sequenced from one sample in a study of tumor-infiltrating lymphocytes in localized non-small cell lung cancer. Generated by immunoSEQ multiplex PCR, the TCRdb table keeps only in-frame clones and is missing some. This repertoire shows 15,000 or so clones, 81% found once; its top ten account for roughly 2.7%. Sequenced material: lung tumor tissue. Receptors originate from a human donor with non-small cell lung cancer.

V is TRBV28 and J is TRBJ1-5, with 9 positions matching TRBD1. V trimming: 6 bases; J trimming: 6 bases; junction bases outside the gene matches: 9. The germline V gene has CDR1 MDHEN and CDR2 SYDVKM. This CDR3 is 15 amino acids long. The CDR3 spells CASSPNDRGIQPQHF. DNA for the CDR3: TGTGCCAGCAGCCCCAATGACAGGGGGATTCAGCCCCAGCATTTT.

The rearrangement joins TRBV6-6 to TRBJ1-5; possible D gene TRBD1, 6 bases. Germline V lookup: CDR1 MNHNY, CDR2 SVGAGI (reference sequence). V was shortened by 6 bases and J by 4 bases, with 13 bases between the two germline ends. CDR3 length: 14 amino acids. CDR3 nucleotide sequence: TGTGCCAGCAGGGACACGGGGGCTAATCAGCCCCAGCATTTT. It specifies CASRDTGANQPQHF.

The gene calls are TRBV19 and TRBJ2-7; D possibly corresponds to TRBD1 (5 bases). The CDR3 runs to 17 residues. With 4 bases removed from V and 2 bases from J, the gap between germline ends came to 21 bases. Germline V gene lookup returns CDR1 LNHDA and CDR2 SQIVND (reference sequence). DNA for the CDR3: TGTGCCAGTAGTACGGCCCCCTGGCTGGGGCCCCCCTACGAGCAGTACTTC. Protein: CASSTAPWLGPPYEQYF.

The chain couples TRBV29-1 to TRBJ2-2, with 11 bases fitting TRBD2. Germline V gene sequence: CDR1 SQVTM, CDR2 ANQGSEA. With V trimmed by 6 bases and J by 1 base, 4 bases remained unmatched. CDR3 length: 15 residues. The chain's CDR3 is CSVVGLAGNTGELFF. The CDR3 DNA sequence: TGCAGCGTCGTCGGACTAGCGGGGAACACCGGGGAGCTGTTTTTT.

The genes are TRBV14 and TRBJ2-3, with a weak D call TRBD1 (6 bases). The germline CDR1 and CDR2 sequences are SGHDN and FVKESK. This CDR3 comprises 16 residues. The V end lost 3 bases, the J end lost 0 bases, and 13 bases lay between the germline ends. The DNA for the CDR3 is TGTGCCAGCAGCCATTATGGGGGCGCTAGCACAGATACGCAGTATTTT. Its translation is CASSHYGGASTDTQYF.

V is TRBV5-1 and J is TRBJ2-7, with a possible D match to TRBD1 (5 bases). Trimming left V 0 bases short and J 3 bases short, with 13 bases between. The germline V gene has CDR1 SGHRS and CDR2 YFSETQ. The CDR3 sequence is 15 residues long. The CDR3 sequence: CASSLEADKYYEQYF. In nucleotides, the CDR3 is TGCGCCAGCAGCTTGGAGGCGGACAAATACTACGAGCAGTACTTC. Filled out from reference TRBV5-1 and TRBJ2-7, the complete variable domain reads KAGVTQTPRYLIKTRGQQVTLSCSPISGHRSVSWYQQTPGQGLQFLFEYFSETQRNKGNFPGRFSGRQFSNSRSEMNVSTLELGDSALYLCASSLEADKYYEQYFGPGTRLTVT.

The rearrangement uses TRBV21-1 and TRBJ2-5. TRBV21-1 is assigned pseudogene status. The length of the CDR3 is 12 residues. The CDR3: CARSRGGETQYF. The CDR3 DNA is TGTGCCAGGTCCAGGGGGGGAGAGACCCAGTACTTC.

The chain recombines TRBV4-2 with TRBJ2-1, with 14 bases aligning to TRBD2. Germline V gene sequence: CDR1 LGHNA, CDR2 YNFKEQ. The V gene end was trimmed by 0 bases and the J gene end by 7 bases; junction bases not matched to a gene: 17. The CDR3 spans 21 residues. CDR3 sequence reads: CASSQERMVWGLAGASNEQFF. The DNA of the CDR3 is TGTGCCAGCAGCCAAGAACGAATGGTATGGGGACTAGCGGGAGCATCAAATGAGCAGTTCTTC.

The genes are TRBV10-1 and TRBJ2-7; possible D gene TRBD2, 5 bases. Looked up from germline, CDR1 is WNHNN and CDR2 is SYGVQD (reference sequence). V dropped 2 bases and J dropped 6 bases, with 20 bases sitting between them. The CDR3 has 16 amino acids. In DNA, the CDR3 is TGCGCCAGCAGTGAGGGTAGAGCTACTAGAAATCGCGAGCAGTACTTC. This gives the protein CASSEGRATRNREQYF.

The chain is built from TRBV10-2 and TRBJ2-1; tentatively, D is TRBD1 (6 bases). V was clipped by 8 bases and J by 7 bases, with 12 bases between them. Germline V gives CDR1 WSHSY, CDR2 SAAADI. The length of the CDR3 is 12 residues. CDR3 in DNA: TGCGCCAGCGGGGGCGGCATTAATGAGCAGTTCTTC. It specifies CASGGGINEQFF.

V is TRBV19 and J is TRBJ1-1; 12 nucleotides agree with TRBD1. V lost 9 bases to trimming and J lost 5 bases; unmatched junction nucleotides: 10. The CDR3 contains 15 residues. Germline-derived CDR1 and CDR2 are LNHDA and SQIVND (reference sequence). The CDR3 here is CASNDPGQGATEAFF. Written as DNA, the CDR3 is TGTGCCAGCAATGATCCGGGACAGGGGGCGACTGAAGCTTTCTTT.

The V gene is TRBV19, the J gene TRBJ2-1; D uncertain. Trimming stripped 5 bases from V and 4 bases from J, with 9 bases between. This CDR3 comprises 13 residues. CDR1 and CDR2 (germline): LNHDA, SQIVND (reference sequence). The chain's CDR3 is CASSSQVYNEQFF. CDR3 in DNA: TGTGCCAGTAGTTCCCAAGTTTACAATGAGCAGTTCTTC.

In DNA form, the CDR3 reads TGTGCCAGCAGCTTGAAACAGGGTCAAGAGACCCAGTACTTC. Translated: CASSLKQGQETQYF. This chain joins TRBV5-4 and TRBJ2-5, with TRBD1 as a possible D gene (6 bases). Germline CDR1 and CDR2: SGHNT and YYREEE (reference sequence). This CDR3 spans 14 amino acids. The germline V and J ends were trimmed by 1 base and 2 bases, with 9 bases remaining between them.

J is TRBJ2-3 and V is TRBV4-1, with 9 bases that match TRBD1. Germline V gives CDR1 MGHRA, CDR2 YSYEKL. With V trimmed by 3 bases and J by 5 bases, 9 bases remained unmatched. The CDR3 extends over 16 amino acids. CDR3 loop: CASSQGMGTGIDTQYF. In DNA form, the CDR3 reads TGCGCCAGCAGCCAGGGGATGGGGACAGGGATAGATACGCAGTATTTT.

This sequence joins TRBV5-6 and TRBJ1-1; 8 bases fit TRBD1. V lost 3 bases and J lost 9; bases outside the gene matches: 4. The CDR3 spans 12 residues. Germline CDR1 reads SGHDT; CDR2 reads YYEEEE. CDR3 DNA: TGTGCCAGCAGCTCTAACAGGGGGAAAGCTTTCTTT. It codes for CASSSNRGKAFF.

The chain joins TRBV7-9 to TRBJ2-7; TRBD2 aligns across 8 bases. The CDR3 loop spans 12 amino acids. The V gene's germline CDR1 is SEHNR and CDR2 FQNEAQ (reference sequence). The J segment lost 6 bases and the V segment lost 4 bases, leaving 2 bases of the junction unmatched. CDR3 amino acids: CASSSGGVEQYF. The CDR3 nucleotides are TGTGCCAGCAGCTCGGGAGGGGTCGAGCAGTACTTC.

The V call is TRBV6-4, the J call TRBJ1-1; D is undetermined. The CDR3 loop spans 15 amino acids. CDR1 is MRHNA, CDR2 SNTAGT, per germline. Trimming removed 7 bases from V and 0 bases from J, with 15 bases in between. CDR3 DNA sequence: TGTGCCAGCAAAATCGAAGATTCCATGAACACTGAAGCTTTCTTT. Translation gives CASKIEDSMNTEAFF.

The chain recombines TRBV5-6 with TRBJ2-1, with TRBD2 matching over 14 bases. With 4 bases clipped from V and 16 bases from J, the junction kept 7 bases outside the gene matches. The CDR3 covers 13 residues. The germline gives CDR1 SGHDT, CDR2 YYEEEE. CDR3 residues: CASSMGTSGSYFF. The CDR3 DNA sequence: TGTGCCAGCAGCATGGGGACTAGCGGGAGCTACTTCTTC.

This chain connects TRBV7-1 to TRBJ1-5, with D unresolved. TRBV7-1 is an open reading frame whose function is uncertain. Between the trimmed V and J ends, which lost 4 bases and 0 bases, there was a span of 10 bases. The CDR3 is 15 amino acids. CDR3 in DNA: TGTGCCAGCAGCTTAGAAGGCAATAGCAATCAGCCCCAGCATTTT. It specifies CASSLEGNSNQPQHF.

Of note for this clone: This specimen includes other DNA sequences encoding the same CDR3. The chain uses TRBV7-6 and TRBJ2-1, with D uncertain. CDR3 size: 13 residues. V was shortened by 1 base and J by 7 bases, with 8 bases between the two germline ends. Germline CDR1 is SGHVS and CDR2 is FNYEAQ. The CDR3, as DNA: TGTGCCAGCAGCTTAGTCCAGAGGAATGAGCAGTTCTTC. Translating it yields CASSLVQRNEQFF.

The chain carries TRBV7-2 and TRBJ2-1; the match to TRBD2 covers 7 bases. V gave up 5 bases and J gave up 4 bases; unmatched junction bases: 11. The CDR3 is 16 residues long. Germline CDR1 and CDR2: SGHTA and FQGNSA. CDR3 nucleotides: TGTGCCAGCAGCCCCCGTCGCGGGCGGGAGTACAATGAGCAGTTCTTC. It specifies CASSPRRGREYNEQFF.

The rearrangement joins TRBV6-5 to TRBJ2-7; D ambiguous. V was trimmed by 5 bases and J by 4 bases, leaving 9 bases between them. Germline loops: CDR1 MNHEY, CDR2 SVGAGI. There are 12 residues in the CDR3. This CDR3 reads CASSEYGYEQYF. CDR3 bases: TGTGCCAGCAGTGAGTACGGGTACGAGCAGTACTTC.

The V and J genes are TRBV21-1 and TRBJ2-5. TRBV21-1 is recorded as a pseudogene. The CDR3 extends over 18 amino acids. Here the CDR3 DNA reads TGTGCCAGCAGCAAAGTATCGGCAGATTCCCTCCAAGAGCAAGATCGGTACTTC. It encodes CASSKVSADSLQEQDRYF.

The chain couples TRBV7-2 to TRBJ2-3; D is ambiguous. The CDR3 sequence is 16 residues long. Per germline, CDR1 SGHTA and CDR2 FQGNSA. V lost 4 bases to trimming and J lost 1 base, with 15 bases between them. CDR3 sequence reads: CASSSPSLLRTDTQYF. For the CDR3, the DNA is TGTGCCAGCAGCTCCCCCTCTTTACTTCGCACAGATACGCAGTATTTT.

The chain employs TRBV11-3 and TRBJ2-5; 7 nucleotides align to TRBD1. The germline gives CDR1 SGHNT, CDR2 YENEEA. The CDR3 totals 14 residues. Unmatched junction bases numbered 3, after V lost 0 bases and J lost 5 bases. CDR3 DNA: TGTGCCAGCAGCTTAGAAGGGGGCTTTGAGACCCAGTACTTC. Amino acids: CASSLEGGFETQYF.

The CDR3 region is CASSPPTSGRAGGELFF. CDR3 nucleotide sequence: TGTGCCAGCAGCCCACCGACTAGCGGGAGGGCCGGCGGGGAGCTGTTTTTT. V is TRBV7-2 and J is TRBJ2-2; the match to TRBD2 covers 14 bases. With 5 bases clipped from V and 7 bases from J, the junction kept 9 bases outside the gene matches. The CDR3 is 17 residues long. In germline, CDR1 is SGHTA, CDR2 FQGNSA.

The count of this clone is one. This chain joins TRBV6-7 and TRBJ2-4; 11 positions agree with TRBD2. TRBV6-7 carries the ORF label, with uncertain function. V gave up 2 bases and J gave up 7 bases; unmatched junction bases: 7. The CDR3 is 16 amino acids. CDR3: CASSYVGASGRNIQYF. The CDR3 DNA sequence: TGTGCCAGCAGTTACGTTGGGGCTAGCGGGAGGAACATTCAGTACTTC.